The rows below give T cell receptor beta chains drawn from one sample of a study of CD8 T cells in ankylosing spondylitis. TCRdb re-analysed the 5' RACE reads in MiXCR, keeping a single row per CDR3 protein. The sample lists a few hundred thousand distinct CDR3 sequences, roughly a tenth occurring once. The specimen sequenced was blood, either unsorted or a sorted T cell fraction (not recorded which). The receptors shown here come from a male donor with ankylosing spondylitis or in good health (not recorded which). CDR3s include the opening cysteine and the closing phenylalanine or tryptophan. D genes are given only for firm matches. The size entry is marked missing in some rows and otherwise reads once, few, many or a size class.

>many|14|TRBV11-2|TRBJ2-3|TRBD1
CASSVDRGTDTQYF
TGTGCCAGCAGCGTGGACAGGGGTACAGATACGCAGTATTTT
>many|15|TRBV7-2|TRBJ2-1|TRBD2
CASSLSAGGYNEQFF
TGTGCCAGCAGCTTATCGGCGGGGGGCTACAATGAGCAGTTCTTC
>many|12|TRBV7-2|TRBJ2-5|-
CARIASDETQYF
TGTGCCCGCATTGCGTCGGATGAGACCCAGTACTTC
>many|14|TRBV9|TRBJ1-2|-
CASSAGFGMDGYTF
TGTGCCAGCAGCGCAGGTTTCGGGATGGATGGCTACACCTTC
>many|15|TRBV6-2/TRBV6-3|TRBJ2-1|TRBD2
CASSFRGLAGVEQFF
TGTGCCAGCAGCTTCAGAGGACTAGCGGGGGTTGAGCAGTTCTTC
>many|16|TRBV3-1|TRBJ2-5|TRBD2
CASSQSPLAAQETQYF
TGTGCCAGCAGCCAATCCCCTCTAGCGGCCCAAGAGACCCAGTACTTC
>many|11|TRBV6-2/TRBV6-3|TRBJ1-1|-
CASSQGSEAFF
TGTGCCAGCAGCCAGGGTTCTGAAGCTTTCTTT
>many|14|TRBV7-2|TRBJ2-3|-
CASSLRQSTDTQYF
TGTGCCAGCAGCTTACGACAGAGCACAGATACGCAGTATTTT
>many|14|TRBV20-1|TRBJ2-3|-
CSARDDRSTDTQYF
TGCAGTGCTAGAGATGACCGGAGCACAGATACGCAGTATTTT
>few|12|TRBV12-3/TRBV12-4|TRBJ2-7|-
CASSLASPEQYF
TGTGCCAGCAGTTTAGCGTCCCCCGAGCAGTACTTC
>-|12|TRBV7-9|TRBJ2-7|-
CASTGIGYEQYF
TGTGCCAGCACGGGGATAGGCTACGAGCAGTACTTC
>many|15|TRBV5-1|TRBJ2-1|TRBD2
CASSLESGLAVEQFF
TGCGCCAGCAGCTTGGAGTCGGGGCTAGCGGTTGAGCAGTTCTTC
>many|13|TRBV5-1|TRBJ2-1|-
CASSNQGSGEQFF
TGCGCCAGCAGCAATCAAGGCAGTGGTGAGCAGTTCTTC
>-|13|TRBV29-1|TRBJ2-2|TRBD1
CSVRQGRTGELFF
TGCAGCGTTAGACAGGGAAGAACCGGGGAGCTGTTTTTT
>many|16|TRBV27|TRBJ1-5|-
CASSLWPVEGNQPQHF
TGTGCCAGCAGTTTATGGCCGGTAGAGGGCAATCAGCCCCAGCATTTT
>many|13|TRBV7-2|TRBJ1-6|-
CASSTGGSTPLHF
TGTGCCAGCAGCACCGGGGGGTCGACACCCCTCCACTTT
>-|18|TRBV20-1|TRBJ1-5|TRBD1
CSAGLGQGAMISNQPQHF
TGCAGTGCTGGACTTGGACAGGGGGCAATGATTAGCAATCAGCCCCAGCATTTT
>-|15|TRBV7-8|TRBJ2-5|TRBD2
CASRTSGVLQETQYF
TGTGCCAGTCGAACTAGCGGGGTACTACAAGAGACCCAGTACTTC
>many|15|TRBV4-2|TRBJ2-3|TRBD2
CASSTTSGSTDTQYF
TGTGCCAGCAGCACTACTAGCGGTAGCACAGATACGCAGTATTTT
>once|14|TRBV5-6|TRBJ1-2|TRBD1
CASSPGQEGSGYTF
TGTGCCAGCAGCCCCGGACAGGAGGGCAGTGGCTACACCTTC
>-|16|TRBV7-3|TRBJ2-1|TRBD1
CASSEIGQGDVDEQFF
TGTGCCAGCAGCGAAATCGGACAGGGGGACGTCGATGAGCAGTTCTTC
>-|13|TRBV3-1|TRBJ2-2|TRBD1
CASSQDVQGAPFF
TGTGCCAGCAGCCAAGACGTACAGGGGGCGCCTTTTTTT